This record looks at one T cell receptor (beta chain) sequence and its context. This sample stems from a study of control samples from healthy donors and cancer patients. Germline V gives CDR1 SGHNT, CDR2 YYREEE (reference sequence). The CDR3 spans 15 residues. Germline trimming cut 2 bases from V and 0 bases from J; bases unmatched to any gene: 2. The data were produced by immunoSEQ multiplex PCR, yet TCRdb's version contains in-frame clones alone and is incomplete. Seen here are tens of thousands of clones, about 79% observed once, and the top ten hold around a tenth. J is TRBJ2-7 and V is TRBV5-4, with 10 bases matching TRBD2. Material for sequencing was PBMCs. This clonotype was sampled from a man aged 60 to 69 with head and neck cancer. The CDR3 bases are TGTGCCAGCAGCTTAGGACTAGCGGACTCCTACGAGCAGTACTTC. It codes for CASSLGLADSYEQYF.